This T cell receptor beta chain was sequenced in a study of cytomegalovirus exposure and HLA in healthy donors. Findings of the study overall: Researchers reported in a later analysis that a missense DCLRE1C variant was tied to TCR beta V- and J-gene trimming.

V lost 5 bases, J lost 0 bases, and 20 bases lay in between. Germline CDR1 LNHDA, CDR2 SQIVND (reference sequence). This CDR3 comprises 19 residues. Use of 60 Vbeta and 13 Jbeta primers characterized the PCR. In the original processing: The authors later counted tens of millions of unique TCR beta chains, about 11 million of them shared. Libraries were prepared by immunoSEQ multiplex PCR; TCRdb keeps only in-frame clonotypes and omits some of them. The V and J calls and clone size were taken over from that table, and D and trimming were inferred from the DNA. Among about 130,000 clones, approximately 80% were seen once, and the ten largest hold around 2%. In its sample, this clone was seen once. The antigen remains unidentified.

The chain has TRBV19 and TRBJ2-6, with D perhaps matching TRBD1 (5 bases). This TCR was recovered from a man aged 25-40 years in good health and CMV-seronegative. Input material: PBMCs. The CDR3 here is CASSLPTWGPLSGANVLTF. In nucleotides, the CDR3 is TGTGCCAGTAGTTTACCTACATGGGGCCCCCTCTCTGGGGCCAACGTCCTGACTTTC.